This paragraph covers one TCR beta chain sequence. Its antigen has not been determined. Nothing much larger sits one base from this clone, and base qualities are not available. V lost 4 bases and J lost 8 bases, and the count of bases not matched to a germline gene is 14. The CDR3 holds 16 amino acids from the cysteine to the phenylalanine. The read is trimmed to its CDR3 DNA, 48 bases read in frame from base 1. Based on the germline V gene, the CDR1 and CDR2 sequences are SGDLS and YYNGEE. These data belong to a study of blood T cell repertoires in COVID-19 (dated by TCRdb to about 2020). Turning to the overall study: Samples from collaborators originated in the United States, Italy and Spain and spanned both the acute and convalescent phases of COVID-19. The prospective study material was composed of cDNA or gDNA derived from T cells, B-cell-depleted T cells, or PBMCs. Deeply sampled blood TCRbeta repertoires from subjects exposed to, actively infected with, or recovered from COVID-19 were included in the dataset. A freely available public database, intended as a resource for researchers studying the immune response to SARS-CoV-2, is where the repertoires were released. Samples were obtained from the ongoing ImmuneRACE study (first 160 participants) and from 1,200 or so subjects provided by 6 global collaborators. Sample metadata almost always included a de-identified subject ID, COVID-19 status, age in years and sex. HLA class I and class II types, where available, came from metadata supplied by the sample provider rather than from assay-based typing. Broader findings and caveats from the paper: The quantity of clinical and demographic metadata differed by source and by participant and was supplied without curation.

Each collaborating institution followed its own protocols to collect whole blood in K2EDTA tubes. For TCRbeta analysis, collaborators shipped samples in one of three forms: frozen whole blood, isolated PBMCs, or DNA extracted from either of those sample types. TCRbeta CDR3 regions were amplified from genomic DNA by means of the immunoSEQ Assay, a bias-controlled multiplex PCR. The authors' analysis ran thus. Within the assay, amplification of reference gene primers was used to estimate how many nucleated cells each sample contained. Sequence reads were collapsed and filtered to measure the absolute abundance of every unique TCRbeta CDR3 rearrangement. Productive Simpson clonality was computed per sample as the square root of Simpson's diversity index over productive rearrangements. TCRdb provides this immuneACCESS table in a form limited to in-frame rearrangements. Some clones are lacking; in checked studies, under half of them reflect an unresolved V gene, and why the rest are absent is not known. That table supplies the V and J calls and clone size; D and trimming were determined from the DNA. This sample holds over 150,000 clones; approximately 88% were observed only once. About 10% of the sample is held by the ten biggest clonotypes.

This receptor was taken from a woman older than 75 with active or convalescent COVID-19. The sample consisted of peripheral blood. The rearrangement joined TRBV9 to TRBJ2-4, with TRBD1 identical over 8 junction bases. In nucleotides, the sequence is TGTGCCAGCAGCCCACGACAGGGGTGGTCGGGTGACATTCAGTACTTC. It is translated as CASSPRQGWSGDIQYF.